The clone carrying this T cell receptor (beta chain) was seen at least ten times. The antigen is not known. What was sequenced were expressed TCRB transcripts, since all of the isolated RNA had been reverse transcribed. Clones were read by immunoSEQ multiplex PCR, and TCRdb kept only the in-frame ones, dropping some. The data show over 120,000 clones, roughly a tenth seen once. These data originate in a study of beta chain features in type 1 diabetes. Whole-study findings and limits: Patients' naive, central memory and regulatory TCRB repertoires appeared more alike than those of healthy donors.

Germline V CDR1 and CDR2: SGHRS, YFSETQ. The trim removed 3 bases at V and 3 bases at J, leaving 5 bases unmatched. The CDR3 contains 14 residues. This receptor was taken from a man aged 18 to 29 in good health. This rearrangement joins TRBV5-1 to TRBJ2-7, with TRBD1 matching over 8 bases. The source material was central memory CD4+ T cells from blood. The CDR3 here is CASSWTGNNYEQYF. CDR3 in DNA: TGCGCCAGCAGCTGGACAGGGAATAACTACGAGCAGTACTTC.